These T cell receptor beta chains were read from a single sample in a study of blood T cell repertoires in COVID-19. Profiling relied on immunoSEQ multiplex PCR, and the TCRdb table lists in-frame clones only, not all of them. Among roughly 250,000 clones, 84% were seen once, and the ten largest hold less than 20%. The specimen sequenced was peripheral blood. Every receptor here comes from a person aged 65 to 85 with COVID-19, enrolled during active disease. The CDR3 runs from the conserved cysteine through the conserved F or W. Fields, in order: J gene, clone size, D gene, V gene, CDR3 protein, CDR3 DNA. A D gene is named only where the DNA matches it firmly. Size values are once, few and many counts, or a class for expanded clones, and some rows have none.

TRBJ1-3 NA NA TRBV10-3 CAISESAGASGNTIYF TGTGCCATCAGTGAGTCGGCGGGGGCCTCTGGAAACACCATATATTTT
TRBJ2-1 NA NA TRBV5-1 CASSFLGGEGYNEQFF TGCGCCAGCAGCTTTCTCGGCGGGGAAGGCTACAATGAGCAGTTCTTC
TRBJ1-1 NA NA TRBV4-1 CASSQEVGAMNTEAFF TGCGCCAGCAGCCAAGAAGTGGGCGCGATGAACACTGAAGCTTTCTTT
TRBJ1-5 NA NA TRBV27 CASSPLTGQPQHF TGTGCCAGCAGCCCTTTGACCGGGCAGCCCCAGCATTTT
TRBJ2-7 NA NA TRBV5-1 CASSLDKGGASNQYEQYF TGCGCCAGCAGCTTGGATAAAGGGGGGGCCTCAAACCAATACGAGCAGTACTTC
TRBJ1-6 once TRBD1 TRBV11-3 CASSRGTGSNSPLHF TGTGCCAGCAGTCGCGGGACAGGGAGCAACTCACCCCTCCACTTT
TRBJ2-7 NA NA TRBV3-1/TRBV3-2 CASSRCQMGQHNQQYF TGTGCCAGCAGCCGATGCCAGATGGGCCAGCATAACCAGCAGTACTTC
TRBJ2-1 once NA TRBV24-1 CATSGGVLWEQFF TGTGCCACCAGTGGGGGGGTCTTATGGGAGCAGTTCTTC
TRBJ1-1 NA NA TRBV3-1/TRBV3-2 CASSQWGEGTEAFF TGTGCCAGCAGCCAATGGGGAGAAGGAACTGAAGCTTTCTTT
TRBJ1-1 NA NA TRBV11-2 CASSQFSENTEAFF TGTGCCAGCAGCCAATTCTCAGAGAACACTGAAGCTTTCTTT
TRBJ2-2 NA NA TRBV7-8 CASGTGTNTGELFF TGTGCCAGCGGCACGGGAACGAACACCGGGGAGCTGTTTTTT
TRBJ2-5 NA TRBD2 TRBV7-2 CASSSSGGPETQYF TGTGCCAGCAGCTCGAGCGGGGGGCCGGAGACCCAGTACTTC